This entry describes one T cell receptor (beta chain). What this receptor recognizes is not known. No much larger clone is present one base from it, and per-base qualities are unavailable. This sample was included in a study of shared clonotypes between healthy human individuals (dated by TCRdb to 2020 to 2021). In terms of the full investigation: Three men and a couple of women, aged 18 to 49 years, made up the cohort. Per donor, three plates each were used for CD4 naive and CD4 memory, two for CD8 naive, and one for CD8 memory. To estimate repertoire size and how much clonotypes are shared between individuals, the study performed deep sequencing of blood TCR repertoires from roughly five healthy adults. To increase sequencing depth and limit assay-specific biases, TCR repertoire library preparation and sequencing were carried out by different laboratories using diverse techniques. Between about 0.94 and 8.9 billion PBMCs per donor were obtained by leukapheresis.

Using the deep immunoSEQ assay, multiplex PCR amplified TCR CDR3 regions from genomic DNA. For each cell subset, the extracted genomic DNA was distributed evenly across all wells of several immunoSEQ 96-well plates, and each plate served as one replicate. For sorted subsets, each replicate PCR was loaded with approximately 190 ng genomic DNA, equivalent to 25,000 to 30,000 T cell genomes. Purified libraries were quantified with a Qubit 3.0 fluorometer, sized on a Bioanalyzer 2100, and re-quantified with the KAPA Library Quantification kit. Every immunoSEQ 96-well plate was sequenced on a separate single-read 150-cycle Illumina NextSeq 550 flow cell. For the original study's pipeline: The immunoSEQ output contained only junctional sequences without quality scores, so filtering could not match that applied to full-length reads. Sequences were annotated with PyIR, a Python wrapper for IgBLAST v1.9, using IMGT germline references to assign V/J genes and CDR3. Any read was removed if the V/J assignment was weak (E-value above 1e-6), the CDR3 was missing, or the read contained stop codons, out-of-frame junctions, or ambiguous translated residues. V3J clonotypes were defined as sequences sharing an identical inferred V gene, J gene, and CDR3 amino acid sequence. To compute the percentage overlap between repertoires, the number of shared unique clonotypes was divided by the size of the smaller repertoire. Richness of each repertoire was evaluated using RTK rarefaction, the Chao1 estimator, and Recon v2.1 estimates of unobserved clonotypes. For all TCRbeta clonotypes obtained by the gDNA method from a few donors, generation probabilities were computed with OLGA. In its TCRdb copy, this immuneACCESS table keeps in-frame sequences only and misses some clones. Where compared with another copy, unresolved V genes explain less than half of these, and the others have no known cause. V, J and clone size were drawn from that table, and D and trimming were deduced from the DNA. For this sample there are 750,000 to 1,000,000 clones; more than 85% appear just once. The top ten hold around 24% of the sample.

CD8 naive samples consisted of CD45RO-negative cells that were positively selected for CCR7, yielding a CD45RA+CCR7+ population without TemRA cells. The donors were healthy, HIV-negative adults with no recently reported acute infections or vaccinations. Every donor was a Caucasian adult living in Nashville, Tennessee, USA. Blood was obtained by leukapheresis, after which PBMCs were separated by Ficoll-Histopaque density gradient centrifugation and cryopreserved in liquid nitrogen vapor phase. Analytical flow cytometry was used to check the purity and quantity of every magnetically sorted T cell population. Each sorted fraction had its genomic DNA isolated and then quantified by UV absorbance on a Nanodrop 2000c. Overall results and qualifications from the work: Approximately 4.8% of naive CD4, around 3.5% of naive CD8, 2% to 2.5% of memory CD4, and less than 0.45% of memory CD8 clonotypes were shared across a handful of donors. Naive subsets generally had larger estimated clonotype richness than memory subsets. Rarefaction of sorted-subset datasets indicated incomplete sequencing despite the large sequencing depth. Because the study included only a small number of donors, the genetic and exposure-history diversity represented was limited. Pairwise subsampling indicated that sequencing depth was expected to affect the degree of clonotype sharing among donors. Compared with non-shared clonotypes, clonotypes shared by all four sorted-subset donors had higher generation probabilities. Sampling was limited to blood, and TCR repertoires in tissue likely differ from TCR repertoires in blood.

V was cut back by 5 bases and J by 5 bases, leaving a gap of 13 bases between them. CDR1 is given as MDHEN and CDR2 as SYDVKM, both from the germline V gene. The CDR3 sequence holds 14 residues, the cysteine and phenylalanine included. Only the CDR3 part of the read is kept: 42 bases, read in frame from the first base. The specimen sequenced was naive CD8+ T cells sorted from blood. The cell subset or site label, read with the paper, signifies: CD45RA+CCR7+. This clonotype was obtained from a man aged 25-45 years in good health. The rearrangement joined TRBV28 to TRBJ2-1; the D gene cannot be named for sure. The CDR3 reads as follows: CASSPPITNNEQFF. The DNA is as follows: TGTGCCAGCAGTCCCCCCATTACTAACAATGAGCAGTTCTTC.